This entry concerns a single TCR beta chain. Its antigen is unknown. Assay used: immunoSEQ multiplex PCR; TCRdb lists only in-frame clones, some missing. The sample has over 75,000 clones, roughly 89% seen once. Germline CDR1 SGHDN, CDR2 FVKESK. The CDR3 is 14 amino acids. The germline V and J ends were trimmed by 4 bases and 4 bases, with 11 bases remaining between them. The data derive from a study of T cell responses to AZD1222 COVID-19 vaccine. The study, taken as a whole, reports: Unmutated variant regions reportedly attract nearly half of all spike-specific TCRs. The donors showed a predominance of white British ancestry and of females, with possible underestimation of clonal diversity.

J is TRBJ2-1 and V is TRBV14; no definite D call. The sequences come from peripheral blood, collected on day 0 of AZD1222 vaccination. The TCR was taken from an adult in good health. The CDR3 is CASSPLIRYNEQFF. Here the CDR3 DNA reads TGTGCCAGCAGCCCCCTTATCCGGTACAATGAGCAGTTCTTC.